A selection of T cell receptor beta chains follows, all from one sample in a study of T-cell reconstitution after alpha-beta-depleted transplantation in children. One entry per CDR3 protein, called by TCRdb with MiXCR from the PCR reads. This sample yields fewer than 450,000 distinct CDR3 sequences, of which 15% to 20% are seen a single time; approximately 38% belongs to the top ten. This sample comprised PBMCs, mostly from graft donor cells, obtained 360 days after TCRalphabeta/CD19-depleted stem cell transplant. These receptors originate from a male patient aged 2-15 years who had a stem cell transplant for acute lymphoblastic leukemia, so the T cells may come from the graft donor. The CDR3 runs from the conserved cysteine through the conserved F or W. A D gene is named only where the DNA matches it firmly. Clone size is shown for a subset of rows, as once, few, many or a class of expanded clone.

TRBJ2-3 | TRBV7-9 | many | NA | CASSIGQSSTDTQYF
TRBJ2-5 | TRBV2 | NA | NA | CASSDGLIAQYF
TRBJ2-7 | TRBV7-6 | few | NA | CASSATGDEQYF
TRBJ1-1 | TRBV4-3 | many | NA | CASSQERETEAFF
TRBJ2-4 | TRBV4-1 | NA | NA | CASSQIVGILAKNIQYF
TRBJ2-1 | TRBV27 | few | NA | CASSFGTHPYNEQFF
TRBJ2-1 | TRBV5-1 | few | NA | CASSRDSLNEQFF
TRBJ1-4 | TRBV20-1 | NA | NA | CSASARGWGEKLFF
TRBJ2-3 | TRBV29-1 | NA | NA | CSVGTRRSTQYF
TRBJ1-2 | TRBV6-2/TRBV6-3 | few | TRBD1 | CASSQLTTGGNGYTF
TRBJ2-5 | TRBV6-5 | many | NA | CASSYGIQETQYF
TRBJ2-5 | TRBV4-1 | NA | NA | CASSQEGVETQYF
TRBJ2-7 | TRBV4-3 | few | TRBD2 | CASSQEGLGPYEQYF
TRBJ2-7 | TRBV4-1 | NA | NA | CASSLAVGSNEQYF
TRBJ2-2 | TRBV2 | NA | NA | CASSETDTGELFF
TRBJ2-2 | TRBV2 | NA | NA | CASRTENTGELFF
TRBJ2-5 | TRBV29-1 | NA | NA | CSVDRQRQETQYF
TRBJ2-3 | TRBV4-2 | few | TRBD2 | CASSQPSGSPDTQYF
TRBJ2-7 | TRBV5-1 | many | TRBD1 | CASSLTGTYEQYF
TRBJ2-1 | TRBV5-1 | many | NA | CASSFGGSYNEQFF
TRBJ2-7 | TRBV7-2 | NA | TRBD2 | CASSLTSGTSYEQYF
TRBJ2-1 | TRBV5-8 | many | TRBD2 | CASSLALAGWSYDEQFF
TRBJ2-3 | TRBV10-3 | few | NA | CAISGTSTDTQYF
TRBJ2-7 | TRBV4-3 | NA | TRBD2 | CASSHGLQREYEQYF
TRBJ2-4 | TRBV18 | NA | NA | CASSRLMGQNIQYF
TRBJ1-5 | TRBV12-3/TRBV12-4 | few | TRBD1 | CASSLQWTGELNQPQHF
TRBJ1-5 | TRBV7-2 | few | TRBD1 | CASSLRGQGEGVQPQHF
TRBJ2-1 | TRBV4-2 | once | TRBD2 | CASSQHRLADNEQFF
TRBJ2-2 | TRBV6-5 | many | NA | CASRWDPYTGELFF
TRBJ2-1 | TRBV4-1 | many | TRBD1 | CASSQEKQGKQFF
TRBJ2-5 | TRBV10-3 | NA | NA | CATADKQETQYF